This is a list of T cell receptor beta chains from one sample in a study of blood T cell repertoires in COVID-19. The data were produced by immunoSEQ multiplex PCR, yet TCRdb's version contains in-frame clones alone and is incomplete. This table holds more than 80,000 clones, under 90% found once. The sample consisted of peripheral blood. The receptors were gathered from a human donor with active COVID-19. The donor label of this sample is uncertain. CDR3s include the opening cysteine and the closing phenylalanine or tryptophan. The D gene is left open where the match is weak. Only some rows state a clone size, as once, few, many or a class for expanded clones.

d_call: TRBD1; j_call: TRBJ1-1; clone_size: once; v_call: TRBV6-2/TRBV6-3; cdr3_aa: CASSGWGIRDRGTEAFF; cdr3_nt: TGTGCCAGCAGTGGATGGGGTATTCGGGACAGGGGGACTGAAGCTTTCTTT
d_call: TRBD2; j_call: TRBJ2-1; clone_size: -; v_call: TRBV5-1; cdr3_aa: CASSTTSGGAHEQFF; cdr3_nt: TGCGCCAGCAGCACGACTAGCGGGGGGGCCCATGAGCAGTTCTTC
d_call: TRBD2; j_call: TRBJ2-5; clone_size: -; v_call: TRBV7-6; cdr3_aa: CASSLPLAGGETQYF; cdr3_nt: TGTGCCAGCAGCTTACCACTAGCGGGGGGAGAGACCCAGTACTTC
d_call: -; j_call: TRBJ1-6; clone_size: -; v_call: TRBV19; cdr3_aa: CASSISSPGSPLHF; cdr3_nt: TGTGCCAGTAGTATATCCAGCCCAGGTTCACCCCTCCACTTT
d_call: TRBD2; j_call: TRBJ2-1; clone_size: -; v_call: TRBV6-9; cdr3_aa: CASSPSGGTNNEQFF; cdr3_nt: TGTGCCAGCAGCCCTAGCGGGGGAACAAACAATGAGCAGTTCTTC
d_call: -; j_call: TRBJ2-7; clone_size: -; v_call: TRBV18; cdr3_aa: CASSPPGRGRNEQYF; cdr3_nt: TGTGCCAGCTCACCACCGGGCAGGGGACGAAACGAGCAGTACTTC
d_call: -; j_call: TRBJ1-6; clone_size: -; v_call: TRBV7-2; cdr3_aa: CASSLDSSSPLHF; cdr3_nt: TGTGCCAGCAGCCTCGACAGCAGCTCACCCCTCCACTTT
d_call: -; j_call: TRBJ1-2; clone_size: -; v_call: TRBV30; cdr3_aa: CAWSGYGYTF; cdr3_nt: TGTGCCTGGAGCGGCTATGGCTACACCTTC
d_call: -; j_call: TRBJ2-2; clone_size: many; v_call: TRBV10-3; cdr3_aa: CAISESTGQNTGELFF; cdr3_nt: TGTGCCATCAGTGAGTCGACTGGACAGAACACCGGGGAGCTGTTTTTT
d_call: TRBD1; j_call: TRBJ2-4; clone_size: -; v_call: TRBV5-5; cdr3_aa: CASSLGGITGGSQNIQYF; cdr3_nt: TGTGCCAGCAGCTTGGGAGGCATCACAGGGGGCTCACAAAACATTCAGTACTTC
d_call: -; j_call: TRBJ2-3; clone_size: -; v_call: TRBV19; cdr3_aa: CASDSRGGNTDTQYF; cdr3_nt: TGTGCCAGTGATTCCCGCGGCGGAAACACAGATACGCAGTATTTT
d_call: -; j_call: TRBJ2-4; clone_size: -; v_call: TRBV4-3; cdr3_aa: CASSQDQGTKNIQYF; cdr3_nt: TGCGCCAGCAGCCAAGACCAGGGAACCAAAAACATTCAGTACTTC
d_call: TRBD1; j_call: TRBJ2-7; clone_size: -; v_call: TRBV28; cdr3_aa: CASSPENRGRDEQYF; cdr3_nt: TGTGCCAGCAGTCCCGAGAACAGGGGAAGGGACGAGCAGTACTTC
d_call: -; j_call: TRBJ2-6; clone_size: -; v_call: TRBV2; cdr3_aa: CASIKEAGANVLTF; cdr3_nt: TGTGCCAGCATAAAAGAGGCTGGGGCCAACGTCCTGACTTTC
d_call: TRBD2; j_call: TRBJ2-3; clone_size: -; v_call: TRBV7-2; cdr3_aa: CASSLVLSGARDTQYF; cdr3_nt: TGTGCCAGCAGCTTAGTTCTTAGCGGGGCGAGAGATACGCAGTATTTT
d_call: -; j_call: TRBJ2-7; clone_size: -; v_call: TRBV21-1; cdr3_aa: CASSCPRSKREQYF; cdr3_nt: TGTGCCAGCAGCTGCCCAAGGAGTAAGAGAGAGCAGTACTTC
d_call: -; j_call: TRBJ1-2; clone_size: -; v_call: TRBV29-1; cdr3_aa: CSVATGHGYTF; cdr3_nt: TGCAGCGTTGCCACAGGGCATGGCTACACCTTC
d_call: TRBD1; j_call: TRBJ1-3; clone_size: -; v_call: TRBV5-4; cdr3_aa: CASSFGQGSGNTIYF; cdr3_nt: TGTGCCAGCAGCTTCGGACAGGGCTCTGGAAACACCATATATTTT
d_call: -; j_call: TRBJ1-1; clone_size: -; v_call: TRBV27; cdr3_aa: CASTSGGAEAFF; cdr3_nt: TGTGCCAGCACATCTGGGGGCGCGGAAGCTTTCTTT
d_call: -; j_call: TRBJ1-4; clone_size: -; v_call: TRBV7-9; cdr3_aa: CASSLVQWNEKLFF; cdr3_nt: TGTGCCAGCAGCTTAGTCCAGTGGAATGAAAAACTGTTTTTT
d_call: TRBD2; j_call: TRBJ2-1; clone_size: once; v_call: TRBV7-2; cdr3_aa: CASSLEGTRRVAGGNEQFF; cdr3_nt: TGTGCCAGCAGCTTAGAGGGCACCCGTAGGGTTGCGGGGGGCAATGAGCAGTTCTTC
d_call: TRBD2; j_call: TRBJ2-7; clone_size: -; v_call: TRBV3-1/TRBV3-2; cdr3_aa: CASTTSGNYEQYF; cdr3_nt: TGTGCCAGCACCACTAGCGGGAACTACGAGCAGTACTTC
d_call: -; j_call: TRBJ2-7; clone_size: -; v_call: TRBV6-2/TRBV6-3; cdr3_aa: CASSYGRGLESYEQYF; cdr3_nt: TGTGCCAGCAGTTACGGCAGGGGTCTTGAGTCCTACGAGCAGTACTTC
d_call: TRBD1; j_call: TRBJ1-1; clone_size: once; v_call: TRBV7-9; cdr3_aa: CASSLQGAIPNTEAFF; cdr3_nt: TGTGCCAGCAGCTTACAGGGGGCCATCCCGAACACTGAAGCTTTCTTT
d_call: -; j_call: TRBJ1-1; clone_size: -; v_call: TRBV5-4; cdr3_aa: CASTPRRGQLTEAFF; cdr3_nt: TGTGCCAGCACCCCCCGTCGGGGTCAGCTCACTGAAGCTTTCTTT
d_call: TRBD1; j_call: TRBJ2-7; clone_size: -; v_call: TRBV10-3; cdr3_aa: CAISEPGQGYEQYF; cdr3_nt: TGTGCCATCAGTGAGCCAGGACAGGGCTACGAGCAGTACTTC
d_call: TRBD2; j_call: TRBJ2-1; clone_size: -; v_call: TRBV27; cdr3_aa: CASKAGGAANEQFF; cdr3_nt: TGTGCCAGCAAGGCGGGGGGCGCCGCCAATGAGCAGTTCTTC
d_call: -; j_call: TRBJ1-4; clone_size: -; v_call: TRBV5-8; cdr3_aa: CASSLGHQINEKLFF; cdr3_nt: TGTGCCAGCAGCTTGGGACACCAGATTAATGAAAAACTGTTTTTT
d_call: -; j_call: TRBJ2-5; clone_size: -; v_call: TRBV11-2; cdr3_aa: CASSPHTGRGETQYF; cdr3_nt: TGTGCCAGCAGCCCACATACAGGGAGGGGAGAGACCCAGTACTTC
d_call: TRBD1; j_call: TRBJ2-5; clone_size: -; v_call: TRBV5-4; cdr3_aa: CASSFKGAMAKTQYF; cdr3_nt: TGTGCCAGCAGCTTTAAGGGGGCCATGGCAAAGACCCAGTACTTC
d_call: -; j_call: TRBJ1-5; clone_size: -; v_call: TRBV21-1; cdr3_aa: CASNQQGTRRGGQPQHF; cdr3_nt: TGTGCCAGCAACCAACAGGGGACTAGGAGGGGAGGTCAGCCCCAGCATTTT
d_call: TRBD2; j_call: TRBJ2-1; clone_size: -; v_call: TRBV7-6; cdr3_aa: CASSLTSGDSYNEQFF; cdr3_nt: TGTGCCAGCAGCTTGACTAGCGGTGACTCCTACAATGAGCAGTTCTTC
d_call: -; j_call: TRBJ1-1; clone_size: -; v_call: TRBV3-1/TRBV3-2; cdr3_aa: CASSPWGGNTEAFF; cdr3_nt: TGTGCCAGCAGCCCCTGGGGAGGGAACACTGAAGCTTTCTTT
d_call: TRBD2; j_call: TRBJ2-2; clone_size: -; v_call: TRBV9; cdr3_aa: CASSGRLAGGPRFAGELFF; cdr3_nt: TGTGCCAGCAGCGGTAGACTAGCGGGGGGGCCACGGTTCGCCGGGGAGCTGTTTTTT
d_call: TRBD1; j_call: TRBJ2-5; clone_size: -; v_call: TRBV5-4; cdr3_aa: CASSLEQGGWGTQYF; cdr3_nt: TGTGCCAGCAGCTTGGAACAGGGGGGTTGGGGGACCCAGTACTTC
d_call: TRBD2; j_call: TRBJ2-3; clone_size: -; v_call: TRBV4-1; cdr3_aa: CASSQDRAGGWGGTDTQYF; cdr3_nt: TGCGCCAGCAGCCAAGATAGAGCGGGGGGATGGGGAGGCACAGATACGCAGTATTTT
d_call: -; j_call: TRBJ1-1; clone_size: -; v_call: TRBV30; cdr3_aa: CAWSVGGVNTEAFF; cdr3_nt: TGTGCCTGGAGTGTTGGAGGGGTGAATACTGAAGCTTTCTTT
d_call: -; j_call: TRBJ2-5; clone_size: -; v_call: TRBV4-2; cdr3_aa: CASSQDKGGARETQYF; cdr3_nt: TGTGCCAGCAGCCAAGATAAAGGGGGGGCGAGGGAGACCCAGTACTTC
d_call: TRBD1; j_call: TRBJ1-1; clone_size: -; v_call: TRBV19; cdr3_aa: CASRSGTANTEAFF; cdr3_nt: TGTGCCAGTAGGTCCGGGACAGCCAACACTGAAGCTTTCTTT
d_call: -; j_call: TRBJ2-1; clone_size: -; v_call: TRBV9; cdr3_aa: CASSVKGAPLSYNEQFF; cdr3_nt: TGTGCCAGCAGCGTCAAAGGGGCCCCTCTCTCCTACAATGAGCAGTTCTTC
d_call: -; j_call: TRBJ2-7; clone_size: -; v_call: TRBV3-1/TRBV3-2; cdr3_aa: CASSPRTLSYEQYF; cdr3_nt: TGTGCCAGCAGCCCTCGGACACTCAGCTACGAGCAGTACTTC
d_call: -; j_call: TRBJ2-7; clone_size: -; v_call: TRBV20-1; cdr3_aa: CSARERYEQYF; cdr3_nt: TGCAGTGCTAGAGAGAGGTATGAGCAGTACTTC
d_call: -; j_call: TRBJ2-7; clone_size: -; v_call: TRBV18; cdr3_aa: CASSPQDTYEQYF; cdr3_nt: TGTGCCAGCTCACCACAAGACACGTACGAGCAGTACTTC
d_call: -; j_call: TRBJ2-3; clone_size: -; v_call: TRBV6-2/TRBV6-3; cdr3_aa: CASSHGGTQYF; cdr3_nt: TGTGCCAGCAGCCACGGTGGTACGCAGTATTTT
d_call: -; j_call: TRBJ1-5; clone_size: -; v_call: TRBV7-9; cdr3_aa: CASSMETSYPTYYSNQPQHF; cdr3_nt: TGTGCCAGCAGCATGGAGACTTCTTACCCGACCTACTATAGCAATCAGCCCCAGCATTTT
d_call: TRBD1; j_call: TRBJ2-4; clone_size: -; v_call: TRBV7-2; cdr3_aa: CASSLEGRGLAKNIQYF; cdr3_nt: TGTGCCAGCAGCTTAGAGGGCAGGGGGCTGGCCAAAAACATTCAGTACTTC
d_call: -; j_call: TRBJ2-5; clone_size: -; v_call: TRBV7-9; cdr3_aa: CASSLLGGMLFQETQYF; cdr3_nt: TGTGCCAGCAGCTTGTTGGGCGGGATGCTATTTCAAGAGACCCAGTACTTC
d_call: -; j_call: TRBJ2-3; clone_size: -; v_call: TRBV4-1; cdr3_aa: CASSQAGGLAVDTQYF; cdr3_nt: TGCGCCAGCAGCCAAGCGGGCGGGCTAGCCGTAGATACGCAGTATTTT
d_call: -; j_call: TRBJ2-7; clone_size: -; v_call: TRBV6-2/TRBV6-3; cdr3_aa: CASSQDIVSYEQYF; cdr3_nt: TGTGCCAGCAGCCAGGACATTGTGAGCTACGAGCAGTACTTC
d_call: -; j_call: TRBJ2-3; clone_size: -; v_call: TRBV14; cdr3_aa: CASSQSGSADTQYF; cdr3_nt: TGTGCCAGCAGCCAATCCGGGTCAGCCGATACGCAGTATTTT
d_call: -; j_call: TRBJ2-1; clone_size: -; v_call: TRBV9; cdr3_aa: CASSTEGLIPGDEQFF; cdr3_nt: TGTGCCAGCAGCACAGAGGGACTAATTCCAGGGGATGAGCAGTTCTTC
d_call: TRBD2; j_call: TRBJ2-1; clone_size: -; v_call: TRBV9; cdr3_aa: CASSEADTSAGGPYNEQFF; cdr3_nt: TGTGCCAGCAGCGAGGCAGACACCTCAGCGGGGGGGCCGTACAATGAGCAGTTCTTC
d_call: -; j_call: TRBJ1-2; clone_size: -; v_call: TRBV19; cdr3_aa: CASSMVRSQGYTF; cdr3_nt: TGTGCCAGTAGTATGGTAAGATCCCAGGGCTACACCTTC
d_call: TRBD1; j_call: TRBJ2-7; clone_size: once; v_call: TRBV4-3; cdr3_aa: CASSQQTGGPYEQYF; cdr3_nt: TGCGCCAGCAGCCAACAGACAGGGGGACCCTACGAGCAGTACTTC
d_call: -; j_call: TRBJ1-1; clone_size: -; v_call: TRBV28; cdr3_aa: CASSLTHTGLAEAFF; cdr3_nt: TGTGCCAGCAGTTTAACCCACACAGGGTTGGCTGAAGCTTTCTTT
d_call: TRBD1; j_call: TRBJ2-3; clone_size: -; v_call: TRBV5-1; cdr3_aa: CASSVGTGASTDTQYF; cdr3_nt: TGCGCCAGCAGCGTAGGGACAGGGGCTAGCACAGATACGCAGTATTTT
d_call: TRBD1; j_call: TRBJ1-3; clone_size: -; v_call: TRBV6-5; cdr3_aa: CASKGQGNSGNTIYF; cdr3_nt: TGTGCCAGCAAGGGACAGGGAAACTCTGGAAACACCATATATTTT
d_call: -; j_call: TRBJ2-3; clone_size: -; v_call: TRBV28; cdr3_aa: CASSLSATGSGDTQYF; cdr3_nt: TGTGCCAGCAGTTTATCAGCTACAGGGTCGGGAGATACGCAGTATTTT
d_call: TRBD2; j_call: TRBJ2-3; clone_size: -; v_call: TRBV6-4; cdr3_aa: CASSDSTLAGGPTDTQYF; cdr3_nt: TGTGCCAGCAGTGACTCGACTCTAGCGGGGGGCCCCACAGATACGCAGTATTTT
d_call: -; j_call: TRBJ2-3; clone_size: -; v_call: TRBV29-1; cdr3_aa: CSGGAGVVDTQYF; cdr3_nt: TGCAGCGGGGGGGCAGGGGTGGTAGATACGCAGTATTTT